This T cell receptor (beta chain) was found in a study of shared T cell receptors in the human thymus. Here immunoSEQ multiplex PCR was the method, and the copy in TCRdb shows in-frame clones only, minus some. The profile shows 720,000 or so clones, approximately 85% of them singletons. The CDR3 spans 17 residues. CDR1 and CDR2 (germline): SGHAT, FQNNGV. The V and J ends lost 5 bases and 3 bases respectively, with 19 bases between them. These data were also reused for a study on human thymus T cells. That study reports: V and J gene usage appeared biased in thymic and blood repertoires.

Input material: thymocytes. This chain links TRBV11-2 with TRBJ2-2, with D possibly being TRBD1 (6 bases). The source of this sequence is a girl in the first two years of life with a congenital heart defect. This CDR3 is CASSLWGRGIYTGELFF. The CDR3 DNA reads TGTGCCAGCAGCCTATGGGGCAGGGGAATCTACACCGGGGAGCTGTTTTTT.